One and the same sample provided the 24 T cell receptor beta chains below, sequenced in a study of graft-versus-host responses after intestinal transplantation. Produced via immunoSEQ multiplex PCR; TCRdb's table is partial and in-frame only. The repertoire includes fewer than 4,500 clones, less than 95% of them detected once, and approximately 1.3% sits in the top ten. The source material was PBMCs, sampled 11 days after intestinal transplantation. The origin of the receptors is a human patient who received an intestinal transplant, so some T cells may come from the graft donor.

The chain carries TRBV28 and TRBJ2-7; D is unresolved. The CDR3 length is 13 residues. Between the trimmed V and J ends, which lost 5 bases and 4 bases, there was a span of 12 bases. Germline CDR1 and CDR2: MDHEN and SYDVKM. CDR3 nucleotides: TGTGCCAGCAGTCCCCAGGAAGGGTACGAGCAGTACTTC. As protein: CASSPQEGYEQYF.

V is TRBV4-1 and J is TRBJ1-5; 7 bases are shared with TRBD1. CDR1 and CDR2 (germline): MGHRA, YSYEKL. The CDR3 is made up of 16 amino acids. V lost 3 bases to trimming and J lost 6 bases; unmatched junction nucleotides: 11. CDR3 nucleotide sequence: TGCGCCAGCAGCCATTATCTCGGGGACAGTCTTCAGCCCCAGCATTTT. Residues: CASSHYLGDSLQPQHF.

The gene calls are TRBV5-4 and TRBJ1-1; perhaps TRBD1 as D (6 bases). Germline loops: CDR1 SGHNT, CDR2 YYREEE (reference sequence). The CDR3 runs to 14 residues. The ends were cut back, 2 bases at V and 5 bases at J, with 13 bases in the middle. The CDR3 nucleotides read TGTGCCAGCAGCTTACGGGGGGCTTGGACTGAAGCTTTCTTT. Its protein product is CASSLRGAWTEAFF.

This clone was recorded a few times. The V and J genes are TRBV11-2 and TRBJ2-6; 8 bases are shared with TRBD1. The CDR3 length is 17 residues. Germline V lookup: CDR1 SGHAT, CDR2 FQNNGV. V trimming: 5 bases; J trimming: 2 bases; junction bases outside the gene matches: 8. The CDR3: CASSPTWDRPGANVLTF. The CDR3 bases are TGTGCCAGCAGCCCCACCTGGGACAGGCCTGGGGCCAACGTCCTGACTTTC.

The chain carries TRBV18 and TRBJ1-4, with 9 nucleotides matching TRBD1. V lost 6 bases to trimming and J lost 6 bases; unmatched junction nucleotides: 5. This CDR3 region has 14 residues. Germline-derived CDR1 and CDR2 are KGHSH and LQKENI. In nucleotides, the CDR3 is TGTGCCAGCTCTCTACAGGGGGCGCATGAAAAACTGTTTTTT. Residues: CASSLQGAHEKLFF.

The rearrangement links TRBV28 to TRBJ1-5; 8 bases fit TRBD1. V lost 3 bases to trimming and J lost 6 bases; unmatched junction nucleotides: 13. The CDR3 is made up of 17 amino acids. Per germline, CDR1 MDHEN and CDR2 SYDVKM. CDR3 region: CASSLWQGASSRQPQHF. Here the CDR3 DNA reads TGTGCCAGCAGTTTGTGGCAGGGGGCCTCCTCGCGTCAGCCCCAGCATTTT.

This chain links TRBV2 with TRBJ2-7; D remains unclear. CDR1 is SNHLY, CDR2 FYNNEI, per germline. The CDR3 has 12 residues. The germline V and J ends were trimmed by 2 bases and 3 bases, with 5 bases remaining between them. The CDR3 DNA reads TGTGCCAGCAGTGAATCCGGCTACGAGCAGTACTTC. It is translated as CASSESGYEQYF.

The chain combines TRBV19 with TRBJ2-7, with TRBD1 matching 11 bases. V trimming: 3 bases; J trimming: 3 bases; junction bases outside the gene matches: 1. This CDR3 region has 14 residues. Germline-derived CDR1 and CDR2 are LNHDA and SQIVND (reference sequence). DNA of the CDR3: TGTGCCAGTAGTATGGGGACAGGGGGCTACGAGCAGTACTTC. Translated, it gives CASSMGTGGYEQYF. Full variable domain (missing parts from reference TRBV19 and TRBJ2-7): DGGITQSPKYLFRKEGQNVTLSCEQNLNHDAMYWYRQDPGQGLRLIYYSQIVNDFQKGDIAEGYSVSREKKESFPLTVTSAQKNPTAFYLCASSMGTGGYEQYFGPGTRLTVT.

The genes are TRBV19 and TRBJ1-1, with 7 bases aligning to TRBD1. The CDR3 spans 12 residues. The junction had 4 bases not matched to a gene; V was cut back by 7 bases and J by 5 bases. Germline V CDR1 and CDR2: LNHDA, SQIVND (reference sequence). CDR3 sequence (DNA): TGTGCCAGTAAGTTCAGGGGGACTGAAGCTTTCTTT. Its protein is CASKFRGTEAFF.

The chain joins TRBV9 to TRBJ1-1, with 7 nucleotides matching TRBD1. CDR3 length equals 14 residues. V gave up 0 bases and J gave up 5 bases; unmatched junction bases: 4. Germline lookup yields CDR1 SGDLS and CDR2 YYNGEE. CDR3 amino acids: CASSVGQGLTEAFF. CDR3 DNA: TGTGCCAGCAGCGTAGGACAGGGATTGACTGAAGCTTTCTTT.

V and J are TRBV6-5 and TRBJ2-7, with a weak D call TRBD1 (6 bases). The ends were cut back, 2 bases at V and 0 bases at J, with 8 bases in the middle. Germline assignment: CDR1 MNHEY and CDR2 SVGAGI. The CDR3 has 14 residues. The CDR3 here is CASSYGTNSYEQYF. CDR3 nucleotides: TGTGCCAGCAGTTACGGGACAAACTCCTACGAGCAGTACTTC.

V is TRBV7-8 and J is TRBJ1-2; D gene ambiguous. V shed 3 bases and J shed 4 bases, with 12 bases lying between them. CDR1 and CDR2 from the germline V gene are SGHVS and FQNEAQ. The CDR3 contains 14 residues. The CDR3 DNA reads as TGTGCCAGCAGCTTTGGTCGGGATACCTATGGCTACACCTTC. Protein: CASSFGRDTYGYTF.

This clone was picked up one time. The chain combines TRBV9 with TRBJ2-2; TRBD2 matches 7 bases. Trimming took 0 bases from V and 1 from J; bases not matched to a gene: 3. Germline loops: CDR1 SGDLS, CDR2 YYNGEE. The CDR3 sequence is 16 residues long. CDR3 residues: CASSVAGGRNTGELFF. The CDR3 bases are TGTGCCAGCAGCGTAGCGGGCGGGAGGAACACCGGGGAGCTGTTTTTT.

V gene TRBV19 combines with J gene TRBJ2-2; D might be TRBD2 (6 bases). Germline V gene lookup returns CDR1 LNHDA and CDR2 SQIVND (reference sequence). This CDR3 has 14 amino acids. V lost 4 bases to trimming and J lost 5 bases, with 11 bases between them. The CDR3 sequence: CASSNSGTTGELFF. The CDR3 DNA follows: TGTGCCAGTAGTAATAGCGGCACGACCGGGGAGCTGTTTTTT.

This rearrangement joins TRBV29-1 to TRBJ2-7; either TRBD1 or TRBD2 may fit D (6 bases each). The CDR3 spans 15 residues. Germline lookup yields CDR1 SQVTM and CDR2 ANQGSEA. Between the trimmed V and J ends, which lost 4 bases and 4 bases, there was a span of 20 bases. The CDR3 region is CSVVGGWRERYEQYF. The DNA of the CDR3 is TGCAGCGTTGTAGGGGGGTGGAGGGAGAGGTACGAGCAGTACTTC.

V usage is TRBV6-6 and J usage is TRBJ2-7, with 10 positions matching TRBD1. CDR1 is MNHNY, CDR2 SVGAGI, per germline (reference sequence). The CDR3 totals 15 residues. Trimming removed 0 bases from V and 5 bases from J; junction bases left unmatched: 4. The CDR3 is CASSYSWTGGDEQYF. The CDR3, as DNA: TGTGCCAGCAGTTACTCGTGGACAGGGGGTGACGAGCAGTACTTC.

The rearrangement uses TRBV7-9 and TRBJ2-7; possible D gene TRBD2, 5 bases. Trimming left V 4 bases short and J 0 bases short, with 10 bases between. The germline CDR1 and CDR2 sequences are SEHNR and FQNEAQ (reference sequence). This CDR3 contains 14 residues. In nucleotides, the CDR3 is TGTGCCAGCAGCTATGCTAGCACCTCCTACGAGCAGTACTTC. This codes for CASSYASTSYEQYF.

The rearrangement uses TRBV4-1 and TRBJ1-3; D unresolved. Germline lookup yields CDR1 MGHRA and CDR2 YSYEKL. There are 14 residues in the CDR3. With 4 bases removed from V and 11 bases from J, the gap between germline ends came to 18 bases. The CDR3 spells CASSREAETIAIYF. The CDR3 region has the DNA TGCGCCAGCAGCCGAGAAGCCGAAACAATCGCCATATATTTT.

The V call is TRBV9, the J call TRBJ2-3; D may be TRBD2 (5 bases). CDR1 is SGDLS, CDR2 YYNGEE, per germline. Trimming pared 4 bases from V and 1 base from J, leaving 13 bases between. The CDR3 length is 15 residues. The CDR3 spells CASSPEGAGTDTQYF. The DNA for the CDR3 is TGTGCCAGCAGCCCCGAGGGAGCAGGCACAGATACGCAGTATTTT. The entire variable domain, with the rest obtained from reference TRBV9 and TRBJ2-3, is as follows: DSGVTQTPKHLITATGQRVTLRCSPRSGDLSVYWYQQSLDQGLQFLIQYYNGEERAKGNILERFSAQQFPDLHSELNLSSLELGDSALYFCASSPEGAGTDTQYFGPGTRLTVL.

This clone was seen more than once but under ten times. The V and J genes are TRBV2 and TRBJ2-7, with TRBD2 identical over 9 bases. TRBJ2-5 explains the end of the DNA better; the J call may be wrong. This CDR3 has 16 amino acids. Germline V CDR1 and CDR2: SNHLY, FYNNEI. The CDR3 loop is CASSDREREVQETQYF. The CDR3 nucleotides read TGTGCCAGCAGTGATAGGGAGCGGGAGGTCCAAGAGACCCAGTACTTC.

This clone was seen a single time. This chain joins TRBV4-1 and TRBJ1-6; D unclear. Trimming pared 4 bases from V and 0 bases from J, leaving 10 bases between. CDR1 is MGHRA and CDR2 is YSYEKL in the germline V gene. There are 16 residues in the CDR3. This CDR3 is CASSPPVGSYNSPLHF. CDR3 in DNA: TGCGCCAGCAGCCCCCCAGTCGGCTCCTATAATTCACCCCTCCACTTT.

This chain connects TRBV10-3 to TRBJ2-7, with a weak D call TRBD2 (5 bases). The CDR3 runs to 12 residues. V was trimmed by 3 bases and J by 6 bases, leaving 9 bases between them. The germline V gene encodes CDR1 ENHRY and CDR2 SYGVKD. The CDR3 loop reads CAISDSGIEQYF. CDR3 bases: TGTGCCATCAGTGACAGCGGAATCGAGCAGTACTTC.

V is TRBV19 and J is TRBJ2-7; D is possibly TRBD2 (6 bases). Between the trimmed V and J ends, which lost 10 bases and 2 bases, there was a span of 15 bases. The CDR3 contains 13 residues. Germline CDR1 LNHDA, CDR2 SQIVND (reference sequence). CDR3 in DNA: TGTGCCAACGCGTGGAGGGCCCCCTACGAGCAGTACTTC. Translating gives CANAWRAPYEQYF.

The chain employs TRBV9 and TRBJ1-1; TRBD1 matches 7 bases. The germline V gene encodes CDR1 SGDLS and CDR2 YYNGEE. CDR3 length equals 15 residues. With V trimmed by 3 bases and J by 1 base, 6 bases remained unmatched. CDR3 nucleotides: TGTGCCAGCAGCGAACAGGGGTGGGAGAACACTGAAGCTTTCTTT. The encoded protein is CASSEQGWENTEAFF.